These T cell receptor beta chains were read from a single sample in a study of blood T cell repertoires in COVID-19. Data came from immunoSEQ multiplex PCR; TCRdb stores just in-frame clones and leaves some out. Among hundreds of thousands of clones listed, around 91% were seen once. Sequenced input: PBMCs or T cells enriched from blood (not recorded which). The receptors derive from a woman aged 40 to 50 who had recovered from COVID-19. The CDR3 runs from the conserved cysteine through the conserved F or W. A D gene is named only where the DNA matches it firmly. The size of a clone is reported for some rows only, either as once, few or many, or as a class for expanded clones.

J | V | D | size | CDR3 | DNA
TRBJ2-1 | TRBV28 | . | . | CASSGQGTSSYNEQFF | TGTGCCAGCAGTGGGCAGGGGACGAGCTCCTACAATGAGCAGTTCTTC
TRBJ1-6 | TRBV4-1 | TRBD1 | few | CASSNRDRGSPLHF | TGCGCCAGCAGCAACCGGGACAGGGGTTCACCCCTCCACTTT
TRBJ2-7 | TRBV7-2 | . | . | CASSPRGYEQYF | TGTGCCAGCAGCCCCCGGGGCTACGAGCAGTACTTC
TRBJ1-1 | TRBV6-4 | . | once | CASSEQVGTEAFF | TGTGCCAGCAGTGAACAGGTCGGAACTGAAGCTTTCTTT
TRBJ1-4 | TRBV28 | . | . | CASSVSGFTNEKLFF | TGTGCCAGCAGTGTATCAGGGTTTACTAATGAAAAACTGTTTTTT
TRBJ1-4 | TRBV4-3 | TRBD1 | once | CASSQPTGGADEKLFF | TGCGCCAGCAGCCAACCTACAGGGGGCGCCGATGAAAAACTGTTTTTT
TRBJ2-5 | TRBV5-6 | TRBD2 | . | CASSSSGNRETQYF | TGTGCCAGCAGCTCTAGCGGGAATAGGGAGACCCAGTACTTC
TRBJ2-5 | TRBV5-1 | TRBD2 | few | CASSSLGTSGKGGETQYF | TGCGCCAGCAGCTCCCTAGGGACTAGCGGGAAGGGCGGGGAGACCCAGTACTTC
TRBJ2-3 | TRBV28 | . | . | CASRSSGTDTQYF | TGTGCCAGCAGATCTAGCGGCACAGATACGCAGTATTTT
TRBJ2-1 | TRBV7-9 | . | . | CASSLAGDNEQFF | TGTGCCAGCAGCTTAGCGGGCGACAATGAGCAGTTCTTC
TRBJ2-7 | TRBV7-2 | . | . | CASSPRQVTYEQYF | TGTGCCAGCAGCCCCCGGCAGGTCACCTACGAGCAGTACTTC
TRBJ2-5 | TRBV5-1 | TRBD1 | . | CASSLVTGGETQYF | TGCGCCAGCAGCTTGGTGACAGGGGGGGAGACCCAGTACTTC
TRBJ2-1 | TRBV5-1 | TRBD2 | . | CASSMTSGAYNEQFF | TGCGCCAGCAGTATGACTAGCGGAGCCTACAATGAGCAGTTCTTC
TRBJ1-4 | TRBV4-1 | . | . | CASSQEEGGKLFF | TGCGCCAGCAGCCAAGAGGAGGGGGGGAAACTGTTTTTT
TRBJ2-1 | TRBV7-3 | TRBD2 | . | CASSLARLAGGEQFF | TGTGCCAGCAGCCTAGCTAGGCTAGCGGGTGGTGAGCAGTTCTTC
TRBJ2-7 | TRBV24-1 | TRBD1 | once | CATSKGTGGRYEQYF | TGTGCCACCAGTAAGGGGACAGGGGGCCGCTACGAGCAGTACTTC
TRBJ2-3 | TRBV9 | TRBD1 | . | CASSPPTGRSTDTQYF | TGTGCCAGCAGCCCCCCGACAGGGCGAAGCACAGATACGCAGTATTTT
TRBJ2-7 | TRBV7-9 | . | few | CASSLNRDPYEQYF | TGTGCCAGCAGCTTAAACAGGGATCCCTACGAGCAGTACTTC
TRBJ2-1 | TRBV18 | . | . | CASSPGGSYNEQFF | TGTGCCAGCTCACCGGGGGGCTCCTACAATGAGCAGTTCTTC
TRBJ2-2 | TRBV6-1 | TRBD2 | . | CASSESWLAGVGGELFF | TGTGCCAGCAGTGAATCATGGCTAGCGGGCGTGGGGGGGGAGCTGTTTTTT
TRBJ2-3 | TRBV7-2 | . | . | CASSPKSGGAADTQYF | TGTGCCAGCAGCCCCAAGAGTGGGGGGGCTGCGGATACGCAGTATTTT